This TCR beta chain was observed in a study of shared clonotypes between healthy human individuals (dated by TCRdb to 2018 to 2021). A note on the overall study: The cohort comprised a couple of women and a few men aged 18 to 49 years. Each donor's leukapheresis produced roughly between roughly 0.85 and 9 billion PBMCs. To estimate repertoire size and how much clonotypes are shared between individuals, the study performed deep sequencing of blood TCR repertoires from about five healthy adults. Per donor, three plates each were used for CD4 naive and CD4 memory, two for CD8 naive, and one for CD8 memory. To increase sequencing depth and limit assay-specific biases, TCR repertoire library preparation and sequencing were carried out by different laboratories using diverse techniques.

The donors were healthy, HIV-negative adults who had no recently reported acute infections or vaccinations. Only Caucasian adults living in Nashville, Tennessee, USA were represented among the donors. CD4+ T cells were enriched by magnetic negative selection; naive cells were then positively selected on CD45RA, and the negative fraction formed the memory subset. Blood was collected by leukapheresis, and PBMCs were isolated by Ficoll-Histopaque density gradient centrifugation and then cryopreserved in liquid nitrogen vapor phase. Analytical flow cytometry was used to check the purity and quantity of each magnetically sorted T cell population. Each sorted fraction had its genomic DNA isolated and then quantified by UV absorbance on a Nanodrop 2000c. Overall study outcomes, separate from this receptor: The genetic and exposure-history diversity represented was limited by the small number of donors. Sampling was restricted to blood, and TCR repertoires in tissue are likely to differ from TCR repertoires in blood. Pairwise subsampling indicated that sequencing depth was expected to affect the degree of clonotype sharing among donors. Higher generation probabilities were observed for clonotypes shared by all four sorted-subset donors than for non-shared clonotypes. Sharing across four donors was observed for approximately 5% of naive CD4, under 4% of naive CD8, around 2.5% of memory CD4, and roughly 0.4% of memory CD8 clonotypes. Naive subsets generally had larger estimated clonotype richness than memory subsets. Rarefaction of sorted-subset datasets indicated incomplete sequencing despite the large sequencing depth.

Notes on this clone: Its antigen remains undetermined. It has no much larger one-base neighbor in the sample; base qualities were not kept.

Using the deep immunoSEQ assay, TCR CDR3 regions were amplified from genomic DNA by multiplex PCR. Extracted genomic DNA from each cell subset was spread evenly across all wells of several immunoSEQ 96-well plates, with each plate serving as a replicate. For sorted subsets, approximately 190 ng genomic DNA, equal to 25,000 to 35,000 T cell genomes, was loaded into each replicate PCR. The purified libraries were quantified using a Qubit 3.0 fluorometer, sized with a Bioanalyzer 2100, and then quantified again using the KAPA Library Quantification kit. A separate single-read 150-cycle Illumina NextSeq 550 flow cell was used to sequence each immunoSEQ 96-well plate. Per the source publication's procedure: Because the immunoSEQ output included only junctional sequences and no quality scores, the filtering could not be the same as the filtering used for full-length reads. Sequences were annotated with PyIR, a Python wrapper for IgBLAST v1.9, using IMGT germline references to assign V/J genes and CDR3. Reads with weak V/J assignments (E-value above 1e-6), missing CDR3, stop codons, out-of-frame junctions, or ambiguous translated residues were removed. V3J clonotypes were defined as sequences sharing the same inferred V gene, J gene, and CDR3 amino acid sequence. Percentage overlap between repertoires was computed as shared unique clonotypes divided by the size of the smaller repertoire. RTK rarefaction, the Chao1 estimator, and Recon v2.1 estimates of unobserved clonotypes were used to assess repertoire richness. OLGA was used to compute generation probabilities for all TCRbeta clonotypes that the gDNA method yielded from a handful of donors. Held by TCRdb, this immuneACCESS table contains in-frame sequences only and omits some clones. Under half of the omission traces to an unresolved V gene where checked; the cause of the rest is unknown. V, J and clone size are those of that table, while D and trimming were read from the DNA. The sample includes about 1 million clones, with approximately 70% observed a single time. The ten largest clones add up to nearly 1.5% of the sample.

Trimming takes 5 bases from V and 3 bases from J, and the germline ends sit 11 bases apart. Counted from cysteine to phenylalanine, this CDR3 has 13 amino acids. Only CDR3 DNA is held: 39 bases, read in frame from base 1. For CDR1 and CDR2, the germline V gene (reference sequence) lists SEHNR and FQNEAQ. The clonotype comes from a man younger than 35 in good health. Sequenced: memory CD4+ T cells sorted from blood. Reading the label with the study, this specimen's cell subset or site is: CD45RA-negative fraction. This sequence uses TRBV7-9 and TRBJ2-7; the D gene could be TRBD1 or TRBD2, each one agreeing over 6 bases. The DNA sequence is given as TGTGCCAGCAGCCCACAGGGAGGCTACGAGCAGTACTTC. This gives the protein CASSPQGGYEQYF.